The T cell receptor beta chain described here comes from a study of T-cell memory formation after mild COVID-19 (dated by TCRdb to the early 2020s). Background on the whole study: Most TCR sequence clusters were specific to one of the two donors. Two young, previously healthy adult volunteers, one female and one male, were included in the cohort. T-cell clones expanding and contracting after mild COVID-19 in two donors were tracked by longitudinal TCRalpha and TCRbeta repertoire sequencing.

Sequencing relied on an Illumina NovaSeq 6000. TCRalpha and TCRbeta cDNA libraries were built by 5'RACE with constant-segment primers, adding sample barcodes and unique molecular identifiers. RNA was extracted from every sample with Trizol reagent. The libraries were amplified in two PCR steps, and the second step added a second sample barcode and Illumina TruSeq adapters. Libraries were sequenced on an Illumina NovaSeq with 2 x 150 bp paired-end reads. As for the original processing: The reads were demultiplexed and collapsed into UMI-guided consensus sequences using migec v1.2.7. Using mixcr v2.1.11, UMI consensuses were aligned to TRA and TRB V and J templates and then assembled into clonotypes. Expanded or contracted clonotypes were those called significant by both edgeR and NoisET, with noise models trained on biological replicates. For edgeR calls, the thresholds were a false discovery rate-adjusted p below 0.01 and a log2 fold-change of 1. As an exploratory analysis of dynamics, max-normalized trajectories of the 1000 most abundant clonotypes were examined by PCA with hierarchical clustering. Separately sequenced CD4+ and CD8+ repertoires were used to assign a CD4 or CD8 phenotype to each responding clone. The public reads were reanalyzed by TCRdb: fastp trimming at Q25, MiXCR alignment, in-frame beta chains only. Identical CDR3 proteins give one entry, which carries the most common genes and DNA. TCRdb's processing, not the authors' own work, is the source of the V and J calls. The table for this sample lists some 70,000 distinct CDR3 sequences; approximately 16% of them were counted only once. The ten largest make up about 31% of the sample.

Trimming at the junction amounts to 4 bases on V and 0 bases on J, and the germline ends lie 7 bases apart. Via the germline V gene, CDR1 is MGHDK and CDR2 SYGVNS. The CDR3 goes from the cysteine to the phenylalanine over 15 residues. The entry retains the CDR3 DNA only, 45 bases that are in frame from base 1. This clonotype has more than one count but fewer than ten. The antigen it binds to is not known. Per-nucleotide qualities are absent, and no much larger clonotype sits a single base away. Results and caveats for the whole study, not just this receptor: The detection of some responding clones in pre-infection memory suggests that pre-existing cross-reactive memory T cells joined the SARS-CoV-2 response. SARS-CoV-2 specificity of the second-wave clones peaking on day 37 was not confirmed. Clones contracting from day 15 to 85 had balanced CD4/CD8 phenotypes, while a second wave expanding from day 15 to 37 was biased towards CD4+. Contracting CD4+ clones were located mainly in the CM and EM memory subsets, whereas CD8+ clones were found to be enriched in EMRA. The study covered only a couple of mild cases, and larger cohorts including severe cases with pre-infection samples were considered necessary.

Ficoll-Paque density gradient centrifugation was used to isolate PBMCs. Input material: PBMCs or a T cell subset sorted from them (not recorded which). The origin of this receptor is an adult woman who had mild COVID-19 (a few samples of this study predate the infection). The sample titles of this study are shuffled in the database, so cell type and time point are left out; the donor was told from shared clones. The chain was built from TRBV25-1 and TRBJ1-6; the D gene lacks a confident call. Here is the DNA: TGTGCCAGCAGTGGATTGAGCTCCTATAATTCACCCCTCCACTTT. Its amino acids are CASSGLSSYNSPLHF.